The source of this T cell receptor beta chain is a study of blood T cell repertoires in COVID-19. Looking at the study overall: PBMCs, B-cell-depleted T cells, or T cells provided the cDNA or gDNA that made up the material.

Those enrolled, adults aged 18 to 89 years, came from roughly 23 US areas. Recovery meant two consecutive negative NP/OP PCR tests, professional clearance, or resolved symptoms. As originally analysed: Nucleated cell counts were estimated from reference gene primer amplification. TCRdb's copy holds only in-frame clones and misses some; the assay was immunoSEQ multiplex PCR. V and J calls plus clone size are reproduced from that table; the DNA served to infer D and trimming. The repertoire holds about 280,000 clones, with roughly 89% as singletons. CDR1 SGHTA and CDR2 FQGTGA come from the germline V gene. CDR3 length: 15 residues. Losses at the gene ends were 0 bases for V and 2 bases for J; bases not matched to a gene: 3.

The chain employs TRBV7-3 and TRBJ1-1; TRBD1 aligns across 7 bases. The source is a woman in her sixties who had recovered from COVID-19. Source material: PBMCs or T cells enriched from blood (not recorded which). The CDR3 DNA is TGTGCCAGCAGCTTAACTACAGGGGCCAACACTGAAGCTTTCTTT. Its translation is CASSLTTGANTEAFF.